The entry that follows covers one TCR beta chain sequence. Its antigen specificity is not known. The sample holds no much larger clone one base away, and base qualities are not on file. The sample comes from a study of graft-versus-host responses after intestinal transplantation (dated by TCRdb to about 2021). Notes on the research overall: The transplants that recipients got were multivisceral, liver-intestinal, or isolated intestinal. Anti-thymocyte globulin induction was given to all recipients, followed by maintenance tacrolimus and steroids for 3 to 4 years. Graft-versus-host and host-versus-graft alloreactive T cell clones were tracked in the graft, circulation and bone marrow after intestinal transplantation using bulk TCR-beta CDR3 sequencing. To identify alloreactive clones, pre-transplant mixed lymphocyte reaction products were sequenced and then compared with unstimulated pre-transplant donor and recipient T cells. The cohort enrolled about two dozen intestinal transplant recipients, one of whom was a retransplant, and a few patients without pretransplant specimens were excluded. Donor T cell macrochimerism was defined as a peak of at least 4% donor T cells among recipient peripheral blood mononuclear cells. Instead of going to the commercial service, samples from a few later patients were sequenced in-house on an Illumina MiSeq and processed with MiXCR. General conclusions and limits of the study: Conclusions were limited by the relatively low number and heterogeneity of intestinal transplant patients. In patients with donor T cell macrochimerism, the allografts had high GvH to HvG T cell clonal ratios. GvH clones were detected in recipient bone marrow, and some appeared earlier in ileal mucosa or blood, consistent with an intestinal mucosal origin. Early after transplant, peak levels of circulating GvH clones were associated with declines in HvG clones.

CDR1 is given as LNHDA and CDR2 as SQIVND, both from the germline V gene (reference sequence). The junction shows trimming of 7 bases on V and 1 base on J, plus 3 bases between the germline ends. The CDR3 goes from the cysteine to the phenylalanine over 11 residues. Of all the DNA, just the CDR3 is kept, 33 bases in frame from base 1. In the first month after transplant, blood samples were collected up to 4 times, and after that at least monthly when available. Receptors were amplified or captured by the immunoSEQ multiplex PCR assay. High-throughput TCR-beta CDR3 sequencing of genomic DNA from most patients was performed by Adaptive Biotechnologies. In the paper's pipeline: Adaptive's ImmunoSEQ software supplied the TCR sequencing data for around 17 patients, while MiXCR and VDJtools were used to process three other patients. Because the origin of CDR3 nucleotide sequences shared between donor and recipient could not be assigned, those sequences were removed. To count as alloreactive, a clone needed at least 2-fold expansion over unstimulated cells and a minimum CFSE-low frequency of 0.002% (template counts) or 0.001% (read counts). Clones detected in sequenced pre-transplant spleen, lymph node, or MLR CFSE-low populations of the donor or recipient were defined as mappable. The cumulative frequency of alloreactive clones was calculated as a percentage of all sequences, weighted by copy number. TCRdb provides this immuneACCESS table in a form limited to in-frame rearrangements. Some clones are lacking; in checked studies, under half of them reflect an unresolved V gene, and why the rest are absent is not known. Clonal size and the V and J genes are those of that table, whereas D and trimming came from the DNA. The sample profile shows about 57,000 clones; roughly 89% of them were found once. Approximately 1.6% of the sample is taken by the ten largest.

The sequence links TRBV19 to TRBJ2-3, with no confident D gene call. The origin of this receptor is a human patient who received an intestinal transplant, so some T cells may come from the graft donor. The sample in question was PBMCs, obtained 26 days after transplant. The CDR3 region has the sequence CASTGTDTQYF. The nucleotide sequence is given as TGTGCCAGTACGGGCACAGATACGCAGTATTTT.